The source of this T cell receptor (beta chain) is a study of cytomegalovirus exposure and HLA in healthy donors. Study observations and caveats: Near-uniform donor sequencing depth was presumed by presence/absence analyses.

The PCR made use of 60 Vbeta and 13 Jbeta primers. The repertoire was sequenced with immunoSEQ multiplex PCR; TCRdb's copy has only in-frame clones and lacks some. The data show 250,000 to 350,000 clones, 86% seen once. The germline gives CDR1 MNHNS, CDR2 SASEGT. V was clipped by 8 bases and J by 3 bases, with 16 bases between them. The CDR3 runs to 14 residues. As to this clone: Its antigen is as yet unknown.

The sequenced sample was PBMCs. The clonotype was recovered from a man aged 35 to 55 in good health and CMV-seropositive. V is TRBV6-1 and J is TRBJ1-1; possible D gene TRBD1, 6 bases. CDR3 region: CASFPGVSDTEAFF. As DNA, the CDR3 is TGTGCCAGCTTTCCAGGGGTGAGTGACACTGAAGCTTTCTTT.